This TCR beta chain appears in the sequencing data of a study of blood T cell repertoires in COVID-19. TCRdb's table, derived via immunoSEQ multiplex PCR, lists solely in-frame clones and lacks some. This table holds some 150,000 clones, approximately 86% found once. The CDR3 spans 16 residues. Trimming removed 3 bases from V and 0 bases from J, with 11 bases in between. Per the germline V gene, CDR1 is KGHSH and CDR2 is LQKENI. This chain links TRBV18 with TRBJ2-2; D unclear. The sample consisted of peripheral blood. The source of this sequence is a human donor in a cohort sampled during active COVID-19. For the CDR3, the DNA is TGTGCCAGCTCACCTGGTATTGGGCCGAACACCGGGGAGCTGTTTTTT. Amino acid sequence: CASSPGIGPNTGELFF.